A selection of T cell receptor beta chains follows, all from one sample in a study of cytomegalovirus exposure and HLA in healthy donors. Repertoires were generated with immunoSEQ multiplex PCR, while TCRdb's copy carries only in-frame clones and drops some. The table shows 150,000 to 250,000 clones, with 82% occurring only once. Sequencing input: PBMCs. Source of these receptors: a boy aged 2 to 9 in good health and CMV-seronegative. CDR3s include the opening cysteine and the closing phenylalanine or tryptophan. Fields, in order: clone size, V gene, D gene, J gene, CDR3 DNA, CDR3 protein. A D gene is named only where the DNA matches it firmly. Clone sizes are given selectively: once, few, many, or a class where the clone is expanded.

size: .; V: TRBV2; D: .; J: TRBJ1-2; DNA: TGTGCCAGTCCTCAAAGGGCGGGGCCTAACTATGGCTACACCTTC; CDR3: CASPQRAGPNYGYTF
size: .; V: TRBV18; D: TRBD1; J: TRBJ1-1; DNA: TGTGCCAGCTCACCACAACAGGGGGTTTTCTTT; CDR3: CASSPQQGVFF
size: .; V: TRBV7-2; D: .; J: TRBJ2-5; DNA: TGTGCCAGCAGCTTTGTGGAATGGGCCTCCCAGTACTTC; CDR3: CASSFVEWASQYF
size: .; V: TRBV6-5; D: .; J: TRBJ2-7; DNA: TGTGCCAGCAGTTACTCACTTGCGGAATACGAGCAGTACTTC; CDR3: CASSYSLAEYEQYF
size: once; V: TRBV4-2; D: .; J: TRBJ2-1; DNA: TGTGCCAGCAGCCGCGAAGCGAGGAGATACAATGAGCAGTTCTTC; CDR3: CASSREARRYNEQFF
size: .; V: TRBV7-8; D: TRBD1; J: TRBJ1-2; DNA: TGTGCCAGCAGCCCCAGGGGGACAGGTTTCAGCTATGGCTACACCTTC; CDR3: CASSPRGTGFSYGYTF
size: .; V: TRBV7-2; D: TRBD2; J: TRBJ2-7; DNA: TGTGCCAGCAGCTTATCGGGGGGGTTTGTCTACGAGCAGTACTTC; CDR3: CASSLSGGFVYEQYF
size: once; V: TRBV7-2; D: TRBD2; J: TRBJ2-7; DNA: TGTGCCAGCAGCTTCACTAGCGGGGGGACTAACTACGAGCAGTACTTC; CDR3: CASSFTSGGTNYEQYF
size: .; V: TRBV4-3; D: TRBD1; J: TRBJ2-7; DNA: TGCGCCAGCAGCCAAGATATAATGACAGGGATTTCCTACGAGCAGTACTTC; CDR3: CASSQDIMTGISYEQYF
size: few; V: TRBV7-2; D: TRBD2; J: TRBJ2-3; DNA: TGTGCCAGCAGCCCAAACAGCGGGGGGGCCAGAGATACGCAGTATTTT; CDR3: CASSPNSGGARDTQYF
size: .; V: TRBV19; D: .; J: TRBJ2-1; DNA: TGTGCCAGTAGTATTTCGGGACTTCCCCCCGATGAGCAGTTCTTC; CDR3: CASSISGLPPDEQFF
size: .; V: TRBV4-2; D: .; J: TRBJ2-6; DNA: TGTGCCAGCAGCCAACCATCCGGGACTTCCTCTGGGGCCAACGGCCTGACTTTC; CDR3: CASSQPSGTSSGANGLTF
size: .; V: TRBV2; D: .; J: TRBJ1-2; DNA: TGTGCCGTCAAGCGCGGGGGGCTACATGGCTACACCTTC; CDR3: CAVKRGGLHGYTF
size: few; V: TRBV13; D: TRBD2; J: TRBJ2-7; DNA: TGTGCCAGCAAGGCGCGGGGGGGCCCCTACGAGCAGTACTTC; CDR3: CASKARGGPYEQYF
size: .; V: TRBV6-5; D: TRBD1; J: TRBJ1-2; DNA: TGTGCCAGCAGTTGGACAGGGGGCTATGGCTACACCTTC; CDR3: CASSWTGGYGYTF
size: once; V: TRBV11-2; D: TRBD1; J: TRBJ2-7; DNA: TGTGCCAGCAGCACCACGGGACAGGCCCCCTACGAGCAGTACTTC; CDR3: CASSTTGQAPYEQYF
size: .; V: TRBV4-1; D: .; J: TRBJ1-2; DNA: TGCGCCAGCAGCCCGCACTTGAGGTCCCAGCCCGTGACTATGGATGCCTTC; CDR3: CASSPHLRSQPVTMDAF
size: .; V: TRBV2; D: TRBD1; J: TRBJ1-1; DNA: TGTGCCAGCAGTGAAGCGACAGGGACTGAAGCTTTCTTT; CDR3: CASSEATGTEAFF
size: .; V: TRBV4-2; D: TRBD1; J: TRBJ1-4; DNA: TGTGCCAGCAGCCAAGAGGGACAGGGGGTGAAAAATGAAAAACTGTTTTTT; CDR3: CASSQEGQGVKNEKLFF
size: .; V: TRBV5-4; D: .; J: TRBJ2-7; DNA: TGTGCCAGCAGCTTCCAGACAGGGACTTTCTACGAGCAGTACTTC; CDR3: CASSFQTGTFYEQYF
size: .; V: TRBV19; D: TRBD1; J: TRBJ2-3; DNA: TGTGCCAGTAGTAAGTTGGGACAGGGGGCAGATACGCAGTATTTT; CDR3: CASSKLGQGADTQYF
size: .; V: TRBV5-5; D: .; J: TRBJ2-3; DNA: TGTGCCAGCAGCTTGGAAGCTCTAGCCCCAGATACGCAGTATTTT; CDR3: CASSLEALAPDTQYF
size: .; V: TRBV6-5; D: .; J: TRBJ2-7; DNA: TGTGCCAGCAGCCCCCCCCAGGGCTACGAGCAGTACTTC; CDR3: CASSPPQGYEQYF
size: .; V: TRBV19; D: .; J: TRBJ2-7; DNA: TGTGCCAGTAGTATAGCCGTGGGGGGGCCATACGAGCAGTACTTC; CDR3: CASSIAVGGPYEQYF
size: .; V: TRBV6-5; D: .; J: TRBJ2-5; DNA: TGTGCCAGCAGTTACTCAGGTAGCGAGATTGAGACCCAGTACTTC; CDR3: CASSYSGSEIETQYF
size: .; V: TRBV27; D: .; J: TRBJ2-7; DNA: TGTGCCAGCAGTTCCAGGGACACCCACTACGAGCAGTACTTC; CDR3: CASSSRDTHYEQYF
size: .; V: TRBV21-1; D: .; J: TRBJ1-4; DNA: TGTGCCAGCAGCCTCATCTTGGGGAAAGGGAGTACAACTAATGAAAAACTGTTTTTT; CDR3: CASSLILGKGSTTNEKLFF
size: .; V: TRBV7-3; D: TRBD1; J: TRBJ1-2; DNA: TGTGCCAGGGACAGGGAAGGTATCAGCTATGGCTACACCTTC; CDR3: CARDREGISYGYTF
size: few; V: TRBV19; D: .; J: TRBJ1-5; DNA: TGTGCCAGTAGTAGGCGGGGGCTCGGGACGGAATATCAGCCCCAGCATTTT; CDR3: CASSRRGLGTEYQPQHF